The clone carrying this T cell receptor (beta chain) was counted at least ten times. This specimen belongs to a study of blood T cells in healthy people across ages. The second PCR ran about 6 to 11 cycles with a sample-barcoded 5' primer and J-beta primers. TCRdb ran MiXCR on the 5' RACE reads and lists one entry per CDR3 protein. The sample holds 1.5 million to 2 million distinct CDR3 sequences, over 25% seen once. Germline V gene sequence: CDR1 LGHDT, CDR2 YNNKEL (reference sequence). The CDR3 covers 20 residues. The V and J ends lost 0 bases and 7 bases, in that order; junction bases with no gene match: 18.

The chain links TRBV3-1 to TRBJ2-1; TRBD2 aligns across 10 bases. The sequence derives from a woman in her 30s in good health. Source material: blood. CDR3 protein: CASSQDGLGSGGPLGNEQFF. CDR3 bases: TGTGCCAGCAGCCAAGATGGTCTTGGTAGCGGGGGGCCCTTAGGAAATGAGCAGTTCTTC.